This T cell receptor beta chain was recorded in a study of lymphopenia after photon versus proton radiotherapy. The CDR3 consists of 14 residues. Trimming took 3 bases from V and 8 from J, leaving 13 bases between them. Germline V lookup: CDR1 SGHTA, CDR2 FQGNSA. General study findings and limits: Under photons, naive T cells and diversity fell while effector/memory populations rose.

TCRdb keeps only in-frame clones here, not all; method: immunoSEQ multiplex PCR. In the table there are 40,000 to 55,000 clones, roughly 90% of which are singletons. The sample holds a few counts of this clone. Its antigen is not identified. The TCR sequence derives from a woman aged 40 to 50 with cholangiocarcinoma. Sequencing used peripheral blood, obtained from a patient treated with photon-based radiotherapy. The V and J genes are TRBV7-2 and TRBJ1-4, with D possibly matching TRBD1 (6 bases). CDR3 in amino acids: CASSLLTGREKLFF. DNA for the CDR3: TGTGCCAGCAGCTTGTTAACAGGGCGGGAAAAACTGTTTTTT.